These 18 T cell receptor beta chains came from one sample sequenced in a study of STAT3 mutations in large granular lymphocyte leukemia. Regarding the study as a whole: At least one immunodominant TCR beta clonotype appeared in every T-cell large granular lymphocyte leukemia patient.

TCRdb keeps only in-frame clones here, not all; method: immunoSEQ multiplex PCR. The sample includes 200 to 250 clones, about 60% of them seen just once. These receptors have no known antigen. Material: peripheral blood mononuclear cells. The receptor set was obtained from a woman in her forties or fifties with T-cell large granular lymphocyte leukemia. Some clones in this sample may be carry-over from other donors' samples.

In DNA form, the CDR3 reads TGCAGCGTTTTCTCAATGAACACTGAAGCTTTCTTT. As protein: CSVFSMNTEAFF. This sequence joins TRBV29-1 and TRBJ1-1, with D hard to call. The length of the CDR3 is 12 residues. The germline V and J ends were trimmed by 5 bases and 0 bases, with 7 bases remaining between them. CDR1 SQVTM and CDR2 ANQGSEA come from the germline V gene.

This clone has more than one count but fewer than ten. V and J are TRBV30 and TRBJ2-6, with D unresolved. The germline V gene has CDR1 GTSNPN and CDR2 SVGIG (reference sequence). The V end lost 1 base, the J end lost 3 bases, and 7 bases lay between the germline ends. The CDR3 covers 14 residues. Here the CDR3 reads CAWSEQGGANVLTF. The CDR3 coding sequence is TGTGCCTGGAGTGAACAAGGTGGGGCCAACGTCCTGACTTTC.

The chain employs TRBV30 and TRBJ1-2, with D hard to call. CDR3 length: 12 amino acids. CDR1 is GTSNPN, CDR2 SVGIG, per germline (reference sequence). The V gene lost 2 bases and the J gene lost 8 bases, with 12 bases spanning the gap. CDR3: CAWSPRSSGYTF. The DNA of the CDR3 is TGTGCCTGGAGTCCCCGGTCGTCCGGCTACACCTTC. The full variable domain, rest sourced from reference TRBV30 and TRBJ1-2, is SQTIHQWPATLVQPVGSPLSLECTVEGTSNPNLYWYRQAAGRGLQLLFYSVGIGQISSEVPQNLSASRPQDRQFILSSKKLLLSDSGFYLCAWSPRSSGYTFGSGTRLTVV.

The rearrangement links TRBV10-2 to TRBJ1-4; D gene uncertain. CDR3 length: 15 amino acids. V lost 2 bases and J lost 5, with 12 bases in between. CDR1 is WSHSY and CDR2 is SAAADI in the germline V gene. CDR3 in DNA: TGCGCCAGCAGTGAGGGGTCGAGAGGAAATGAAAAACTGTTTTTT. Translation gives CASSEGSRGNEKLFF.

In this sample, this clone turned up once. The V and J genes are TRBV6-6 and TRBJ1-1; the D is unclear. The CDR3 length is 15 residues. Trimming removed 0 bases at V and 4 bases at J, with 12 bases between. Germline-derived CDR1 and CDR2 are MNHNY and SVGAGI (reference sequence). CDR3 DNA sequence: TGTGCCAGCAGTTACTCTCGGGTGGGTTCCACTGAAGCTTTCTTT. Translation gives CASSYSRVGSTEAFF.

The rearrangement links TRBV15 to TRBJ2-5; 14 bases align to TRBD2. The junction had 3 bases not matched to a gene; V was cut back by 1 base and J by 5 bases. CDR1 LNHNV and CDR2 YYDKDF come from the germline V gene (reference sequence). This CDR3 is built from 16 residues. CDR3 sequence reads: CATSRGRTSGGETQYF. CDR3 nucleotides: TGTGCCACCAGCAGAGGGCGGACTAGCGGGGGGGAGACCCAGTACTTC.

The rearrangement joins TRBV6-5 to TRBJ1-2; D uncertain. The ends were cut back, 2 bases at V and 4 bases at J, with 11 bases in the middle. The CDR3 is 14 amino acids. CDR1 and CDR2 (germline): MNHEY, SVGAGI. The CDR3 loop is CASSYRGQPYGYTF. As DNA, the CDR3 is TGTGCCAGCAGTTACCGGGGTCAGCCCTATGGCTACACCTTC.

This clone is a singleton in its sample. The V call is TRBV7-9, the J call TRBJ1-5, with no clear D. Looked up from germline, CDR1 is SEHNR and CDR2 is FQNEAQ (reference sequence). CDR3 size: 14 residues. Trimming removed 3 bases from V and 0 bases from J, with 6 bases in between. CDR3 DNA: TGTGCCAGCAGCTTCGGCTATAGCAATCAGCCCCAGCATTTT. As protein: CASSFGYSNQPQHF.

The rearrangement joins TRBV5-6 to TRBJ1-5; D possibly corresponds to TRBD1 (5 bases). The germline CDR1 and CDR2 sequences are SGHDT and YYEEEE. The V gene lost 4 bases and the J gene lost 5 bases, with 13 bases spanning the gap. CDR3 length: 14 residues. For the CDR3, the DNA is TGTGCCAGCAGCGACGGGGGAGGGGATCAGCCCCAGCATTTT. It is translated as CASSDGGGDQPQHF.

The chain joins TRBV6-5 to TRBJ2-5, with 7 nucleotides matching TRBD1. The CDR3 extends over 15 amino acids. The junction had 6 bases not matched to a gene; V was cut back by 0 bases and J by 5 bases. CDR1 and CDR2 (germline): MNHEY, SVGAGI. In nucleotides, the CDR3 is TGTGCCAGCAGTTACTCAGGGGACAGTACCGAGACCCAGTACTTC. Protein product: CASSYSGDSTETQYF.

The chain employs TRBV4-1 and TRBJ2-1, with 8 bases lining up with TRBD2. The junction had 16 bases not matched to a gene; V was cut back by 4 bases and J by 8 bases. The CDR3 is made up of 17 amino acids. Germline V gene lookup returns CDR1 MGHRA and CDR2 YSYEKL. This chain's CDR3 is CASSPRSGIKPLDEQFF. As DNA, the CDR3 is TGCGCCAGCAGCCCGCGTAGCGGGATAAAGCCATTGGATGAGCAGTTCTTC.

This clone was detected once. V usage is TRBV19 and J usage is TRBJ2-7; D unresolved. Trimming left V 9 bases short and J 0 bases short, with 12 bases between. This CDR3 spans 13 amino acids. Germline CDR1 and CDR2: LNHDA and SQIVND (reference sequence). CDR3 loop: CASLEANSYEQYF. The CDR3, as DNA: TGTGCCAGCTTAGAGGCGAACTCCTACGAGCAGTACTTC.

J is TRBJ2-3 and V is TRBV30; no firm D call. Trimming removed 4 bases at V and 3 bases at J, with 14 bases between. The CDR3 is made up of 14 amino acids. Germline CDR1 reads GTSNPN; CDR2 reads SVGIG (reference sequence). The CDR3 nucleotides read TGTGCCTGGACGGGCAGTCTAGGGACAGATACGCAGTATTTT. Its translation: CAWTGSLGTDTQYF.

The J gene is TRBJ2-7, the V gene TRBV5-4; 9 nucleotides line up with TRBD1. CDR3 length: 15 residues. Trimming at V came to 5 bases and at J to 2 bases, leaving 8 bases not matched to a gene. Germline CDR1 reads SGHNT; CDR2 reads YYREEE (reference sequence). CDR3: CASSPWDRETYEQYF. The CDR3 nucleotides are TGTGCCAGCAGTCCGTGGGACAGGGAAACCTACGAGCAGTACTTC.

The table lists this clone with a few counts. The chain couples TRBV7-2 to TRBJ1-5; 12 nucleotides match TRBD1. In germline, CDR1 is SGHTA, CDR2 FQGNSA. V lost 3 bases, J lost 4 bases, and 4 bases stayed unmatched. CDR3 length equals 16 residues. The CDR3 spells CASSLGTGGRNQPQHF. CDR3 nucleotides: TGTGCCAGCAGCTTGGGGACAGGGGGCAGGAATCAGCCCCAGCATTTT. Drawing the rest from reference TRBV7-2 and TRBJ1-5, the complete variable domain is GAGVSQSPSNKVTEKGKDVELRCDPISGHTALYWYRQSLGQGLEFLIYFQGNSAPDKSGLPSDRFSAERTGGSVSTLTIQRTQQEDSAVYLCASSLGTGGRNQPQHFGDGTRLSIL.

The genes are TRBV5-1 and TRBJ2-7; no firm D call. The V gene lost 4 bases and the J gene lost 6 bases, with 20 bases spanning the gap. The V gene's germline CDR1 is SGHRS and CDR2 YFSETQ. The CDR3 has 15 residues. The CDR3 DNA reads as TGCGCCAGCAGCCTGGCCCGGCGGCCCCTGATCGAGCAGTACTTC. It is translated as CASSLARRPLIEQYF.

The gene calls are TRBV5-1 and TRBJ2-3; 7 nucleotides align to TRBD2. The germline V gene has CDR1 SGHRS and CDR2 YFSETQ. CDR3 size: 14 residues. With V trimmed by 2 bases and J by 4 bases, 4 bases remained unmatched. CDR3 nucleotide sequence: TGCGCCAGCAGCTTCGGGGGGAGCGCAGATACGCAGTATTTT. Translated: CASSFGGSADTQYF.

This clone was detected once. One junction end disagrees with the germline gene, perhaps due to a read error. The rearrangement uses TRBV14 and TRBJ2-7; the D gene could be TRBD1 or TRBD2 (5 bases each). Germline values: CDR1 SGHDN, CDR2 FVKESK. The CDR3 sequence is 11 residues long. CDR3 nucleotides: TGTGCCAGCAGCCAGGGACCGCAGCAGGACTTC. Amino acids: CASSQGPQQDF.